This paragraph covers one TCR beta chain sequence. Its antigen is unknown. Collection of blood occurred at baseline, at cycle 4 day 1, and at cycle 7 day 1. The CDR3 is made up of 16 amino acids. The germline V gene encodes CDR1 MDHEN and CDR2 SYDVKM. The V and J ends lost 1 base and 2 bases, in that order; junction bases with no gene match: 6. This specimen comes from a study of OX40 agonist ivuxolimab in advanced cancers. Study-wide background: Hepatocellular carcinoma, melanoma, renal cell or head and neck cancer was diagnosed in the dose-escalation patients. Study outcomes and limitations: Which antigen the expanded peripheral T cells recognized is unknown.

The data were produced by immunoSEQ multiplex PCR, yet TCRdb's version contains in-frame clones alone and is incomplete. The repertoire holds around 62,000 clones, with roughly nine tenths as singletons. This chain connects TRBV28 to TRBJ2-5, with 8 positions matching TRBD2. The sequence derives from an adult with an advanced solid tumor such as melanoma, head and neck, liver or kidney cancer. The input for sequencing was CD4+ or CD8+ T cells sorted from blood, taken in a trial of the OX40 agonist ivuxolimab. The CDR3 spells CASSLSVAGPQETQYF. For the CDR3, the DNA is TGTGCCAGCAGTTTATCGGTAGCGGGGCCTCAAGAGACCCAGTACTTC.